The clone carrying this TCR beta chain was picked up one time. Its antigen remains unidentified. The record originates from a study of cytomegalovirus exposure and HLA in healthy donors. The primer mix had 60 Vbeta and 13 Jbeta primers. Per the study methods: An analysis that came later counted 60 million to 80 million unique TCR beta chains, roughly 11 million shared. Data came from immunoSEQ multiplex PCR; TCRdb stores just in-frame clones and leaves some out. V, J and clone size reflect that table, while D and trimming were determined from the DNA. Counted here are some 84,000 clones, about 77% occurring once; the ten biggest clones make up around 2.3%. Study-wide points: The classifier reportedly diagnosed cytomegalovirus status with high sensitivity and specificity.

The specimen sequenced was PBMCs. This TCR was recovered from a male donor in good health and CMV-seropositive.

Written as DNA, the CDR3 is TGTGCCAGCAGGTACAGCAGGGGTCGTACTGAAGCTTTCTTT. It yields the protein CASRYSRGRTEAFF. The V and J genes are TRBV28 and TRBJ1-1, with a possible D match to TRBD1 (6 bases). The germline V gene has CDR1 MDHEN and CDR2 SYDVKM. The CDR3 consists of 14 residues. The V gene lost 6 bases and the J gene lost 5 bases, with 16 bases spanning the gap. Combining the CDR3 with reference TRBV28 and TRBJ1-1 gives the whole variable domain DVKVTQSSRYLVKRTGEKVFLECVQDMDHENMFWYRQDPGLGLRLIYFSYDVKMKEKGDIPEGYSVSREKKERFSLILESASTNQTSMYLCASRYSRGRTEAFFGQGTRLTVV.